This T cell receptor beta chain was obtained from a study of identical twins. Points on this clonotype: What it binds is unknown.

Findings and caveats of the study: Beta clonotypes that were abundant in cord blood contained fewer insertions, a pattern absent from memory repertoires.

Each donor (without exception) was a healthy Caucasian. CDR3 length: 15 residues. V was clipped by 1 base and J by 9 bases; unmatched bases: 5. Template switching added a universal primer binding site, and final cDNA carried unique molecular identifiers. TCRdb re-derived calls from the 5' RACE reads in MiXCR, one entry per CDR3 protein. This table has about 890,000 distinct CDR3 sequences, roughly 12% appearing once. These data also formed part of another study, on yellow fever vaccine responses in identical twins. From that paper: Twins' T cell vaccine responses reportedly looked partly convergent, partly personalized.

The receptor was isolated from a woman aged 18-30 years in good health. The specimen sequenced was PBMCs. V and J are TRBV12-3 or TRBV12-4 and TRBJ2-1; 11 bases agree with TRBD2. CDR3 in amino acids: CASSLGLAGGSEQFF. CDR3 nucleotide sequence: TGTGCCAGCAGTTTAGGGCTAGCGGGGGGCTCTGAGCAGTTCTTC.